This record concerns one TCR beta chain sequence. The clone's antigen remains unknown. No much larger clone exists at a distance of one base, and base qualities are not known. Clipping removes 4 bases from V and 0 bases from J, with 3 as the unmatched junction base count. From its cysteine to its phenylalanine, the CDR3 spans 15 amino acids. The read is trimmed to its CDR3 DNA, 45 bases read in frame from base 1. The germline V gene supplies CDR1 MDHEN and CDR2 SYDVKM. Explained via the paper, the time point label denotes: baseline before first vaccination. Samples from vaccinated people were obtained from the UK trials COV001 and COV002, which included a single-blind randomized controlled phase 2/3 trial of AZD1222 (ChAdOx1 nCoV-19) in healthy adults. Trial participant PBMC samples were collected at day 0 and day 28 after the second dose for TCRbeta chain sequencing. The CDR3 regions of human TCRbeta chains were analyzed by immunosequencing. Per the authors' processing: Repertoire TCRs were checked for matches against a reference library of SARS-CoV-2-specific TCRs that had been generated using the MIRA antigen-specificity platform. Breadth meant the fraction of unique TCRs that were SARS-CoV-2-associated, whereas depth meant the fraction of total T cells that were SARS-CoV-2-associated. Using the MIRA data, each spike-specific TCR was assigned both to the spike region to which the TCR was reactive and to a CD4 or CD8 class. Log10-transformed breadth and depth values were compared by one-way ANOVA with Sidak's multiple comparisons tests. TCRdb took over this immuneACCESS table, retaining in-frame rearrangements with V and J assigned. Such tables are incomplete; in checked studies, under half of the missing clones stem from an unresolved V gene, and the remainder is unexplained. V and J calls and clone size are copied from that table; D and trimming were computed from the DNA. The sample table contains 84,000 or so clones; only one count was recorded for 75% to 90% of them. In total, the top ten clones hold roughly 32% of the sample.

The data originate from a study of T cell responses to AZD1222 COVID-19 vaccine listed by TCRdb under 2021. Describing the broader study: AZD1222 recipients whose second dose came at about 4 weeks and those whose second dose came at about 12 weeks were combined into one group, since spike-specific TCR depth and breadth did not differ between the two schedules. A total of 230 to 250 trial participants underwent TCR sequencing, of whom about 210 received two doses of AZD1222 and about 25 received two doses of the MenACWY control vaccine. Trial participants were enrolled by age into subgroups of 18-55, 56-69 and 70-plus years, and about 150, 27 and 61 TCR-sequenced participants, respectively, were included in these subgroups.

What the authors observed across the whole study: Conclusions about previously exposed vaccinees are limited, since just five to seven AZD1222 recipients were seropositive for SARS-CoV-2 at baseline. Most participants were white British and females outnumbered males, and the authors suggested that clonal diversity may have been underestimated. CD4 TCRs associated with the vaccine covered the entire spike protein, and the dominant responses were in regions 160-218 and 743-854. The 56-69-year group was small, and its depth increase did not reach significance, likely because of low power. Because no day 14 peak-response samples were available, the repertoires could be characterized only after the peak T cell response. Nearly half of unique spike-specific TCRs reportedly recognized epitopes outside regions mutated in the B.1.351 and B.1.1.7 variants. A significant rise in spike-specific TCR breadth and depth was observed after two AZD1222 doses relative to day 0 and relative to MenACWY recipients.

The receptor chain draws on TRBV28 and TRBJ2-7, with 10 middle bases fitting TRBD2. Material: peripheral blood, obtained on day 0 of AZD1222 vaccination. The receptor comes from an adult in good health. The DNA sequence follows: TGTGCCAGCAGTTGGGGACTAGCGACCTCCTACGAGCAGTACTTC. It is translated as CASSWGLATSYEQYF.